Listed here is a single TCR beta chain. The target antigen is unknown. Individual cDNA molecules carried attached unique molecular identifiers. TCRdb independently ran MiXCR on the 5' RACE reads; one entry per CDR3 protein. This sample yields approximately 70,000 distinct CDR3 sequences, of which roughly an eighth are seen a single time; 5.7% belongs to the top ten. This entry is derived from a study of early T cells in non-severe SARS-CoV-2 infection. As for the study in general: Sequencing input comprised bulk RNA from unsorted whole blood; chain pairing was not available.

This CDR3 contains 14 residues. The germline gives CDR1 MNHEY, CDR2 SMNVEV (reference sequence). Trimming took off 2 bases at V and 2 bases at J, with 9 bases between the two ends. Broader study findings: Anti-spike CD8 responses were favored in VDJdb matching, and private and CD4 specificities were missed.

Sequencing was performed on whole blood, taken at baseline. The TCR sequence derives from an adult who was a healthcare worker with PCR-confirmed SARS-CoV-2 infection or an uninfected control (not recorded which). The rearrangement links TRBV27 to TRBJ2-5; D is possibly TRBD2 (5 bases). CDR3 amino acids: CASSLDPGQETQYF. The CDR3 coding sequence is TGTGCCAGCAGTTTAGATCCGGGACAAGAGACCCAGTACTTC.